This T cell receptor (beta chain) is from a study of OX40 agonist ivuxolimab in advanced cancers. Study context: Ivuxolimab, an antibody that agonizes OX40 (CD134), was administered to the patients. Study findings and constraints: Expanded clones belonging to CD8+ T cells outnumbered, on average, those of CD4+. Low normalized T-cell clonal expansion was also seen in some nonresponders.

The trim removed 4 bases at V and 3 bases at J, leaving 4 bases unmatched. The germline gives CDR1 SGHTA, CDR2 FQGNSA. This CDR3 spans 14 amino acids. As regards this clone: Its matching antigen is unknown.

Sequencing used immunoSEQ multiplex PCR; TCRdb keeps in-frame clones, though not all of them. The sample includes tens of thousands of clones, 85% to 95% of them seen just once. Blood draws occurred at baseline, cycle 4 day 1, and cycle 7 day 1. This specimen consisted of CD4+ or CD8+ T cells sorted from blood, obtained in a trial of the OX40 agonist ivuxolimab. The chain combines TRBV7-2 with TRBJ2-7; 9 positions agree with TRBD2. The TCR was taken from an adult with an advanced solid tumor such as melanoma, head and neck, liver or kidney cancer. The CDR3 DNA reads TGTGCCAGCAGCTCTAGCGGGATGGTCTACGAGCAGTACTTC. Protein product: CASSSSGMVYEQYF.